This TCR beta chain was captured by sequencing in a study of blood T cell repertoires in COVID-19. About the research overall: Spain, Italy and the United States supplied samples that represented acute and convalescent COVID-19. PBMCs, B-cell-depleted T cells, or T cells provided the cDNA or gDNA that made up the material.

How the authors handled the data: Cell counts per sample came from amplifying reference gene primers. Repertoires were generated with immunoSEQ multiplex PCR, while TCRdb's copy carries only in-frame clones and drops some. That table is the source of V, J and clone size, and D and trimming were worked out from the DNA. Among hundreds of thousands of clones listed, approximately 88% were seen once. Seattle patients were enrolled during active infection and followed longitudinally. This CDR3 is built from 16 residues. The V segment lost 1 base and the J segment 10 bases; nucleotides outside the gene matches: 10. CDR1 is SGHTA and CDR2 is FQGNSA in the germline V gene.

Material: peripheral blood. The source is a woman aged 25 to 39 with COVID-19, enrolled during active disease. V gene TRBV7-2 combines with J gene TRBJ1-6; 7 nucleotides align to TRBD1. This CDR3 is CASSLGPVTGASPLHF. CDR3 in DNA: TGTGCCAGCAGCTTAGGCCCCGTCACAGGGGCATCACCCCTCCACTTT. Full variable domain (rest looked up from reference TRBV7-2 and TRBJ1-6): GAGVSQSPSNKVTEKGKDVELRCDPISGHTALYWYRQSLGQGLEFLIYFQGNSAPDKSGLPSDRFSAERTGGSVSTLTIQRTQQEDSAVYLCASSLGPVTGASPLHFGNGTRLTVT.